One and the same sample provided the 18 T cell receptor beta chains below, sequenced in a study of graft-versus-host responses after intestinal transplantation (TCRdb year 2021). The library came from the immunoSEQ multiplex PCR assay. What TCRdb holds here is the immuneACCESS table cut down to in-frame rearrangements. Part of the clones is not present; checked against another copy, under half of the missing clones reflect an unresolved V gene, and the others are unexplained. The sample profile shows 10,000 or so clones; roughly a third of them were found once. Jointly, the top ten make up around an eighth of the sample. This specimen's time point label, interpreted: cells obtained before transplantation from donor or recipient. In the mixed lymphocyte reactions, roughly 200,000 CFSE-labeled pre-transplant responders were plated with roughly 200,000 irradiated violet-dye-labeled stimulators and cultured for 6 days.

The source material was alloreactive CD8+ T cells from a mixed lymphocyte reaction culture, sampled before intestinal transplant. What the cell subset or site label conveys for this sample: CFSE-low proliferating T cells sorted from roughly six-day pre-transplant mixed lymphocyte reaction (GvH or HvG direction). The source is a human patient who received an intestinal transplant.

The genes are TRBV5-5 and TRBJ2-7; TRBD1 is a possible D gene (5 bases). Germline V gene sequence: CDR1 SGHKS, CDR2 YYEKEE (reference sequence). V shed 0 bases and J shed 2 bases, with 9 bases lying between them. CDR3 length: 14 residues. The CDR3 region is CASSLEAGTYEQYF. In DNA form, the CDR3 reads TGTGCCAGCAGCTTGGAGGCAGGGACCTACGAGCAGTACTTC.

The V and J genes are TRBV6-1 and TRBJ2-6, with 9 positions matching TRBD2. Trimming took 6 bases from V and 15 from J; bases not matched to a gene: 0. This CDR3 comprises 10 residues. The germline CDR1 and CDR2 sequences are MNHNS and SASEGT. The CDR3 DNA reads TGTGCCAGCAGGCGGGGGGGCCTGACTTTC. As protein: CASRRGGLTF.

V and J are TRBV5-8 and TRBJ1-1; D is undetermined. The germline gives CDR1 SGHTS, CDR2 YDEGEE. Deletions cut 6 bases from V and 7 bases from J, with 7 bases between. The CDR3 runs to 10 residues. In DNA, the CDR3 is TGTGCCAGCATGGGAGGTGAAGCTTTCTTT. Its protein product is CASMGGEAFF.

This chain connects TRBV5-5 to TRBJ1-1, with 11 nucleotides matching TRBD1. The CDR3 totals 16 residues. Germline loops: CDR1 SGHKS, CDR2 YYEKEE (reference sequence). The V and J ends lost 3 bases and 5 bases, in that order; junction bases with no gene match: 9. In DNA, the CDR3 is TGTGCCAGCAGCTATTGGACAGGGGGCCCTCTAACTGAAGCTTTCTTT. Translation gives CASSYWTGGPLTEAFF.

Note on this clone: The CDR3 ends on some other residue instead of the conserved phenylalanine or tryptophan, so this is likely a read error. The DNA is omitted, as the CDR3 cannot be located on it reliably, and the CDR3 follows TCRdb's listing. The V call is TRBV10-3, the J call TRBJ2-3; the table gives TRBD2 as D, unverified against the DNA. Per the germline V gene, CDR1 is ENHRY and CDR2 is SYGVKD. The length of the CDR3 is 13 amino acids, counting both ends. The CDR3 reads CAISRARPGLLLV.

V usage is TRBV27 and J usage is TRBJ2-1; possibly TRBD2 for D (6 bases). Germline V gene sequence: CDR1 MNHEY, CDR2 SMNVEV (reference sequence). This CDR3 is built from 14 residues. V was clipped by 2 bases and J by 2 bases, with 7 bases between them. In DNA, the CDR3 is TGTGCCAGCAGTTTACGGGGGACCTACAATGAGCAGTTCTTC. Its protein is CASSLRGTYNEQFF.

The rearrangement joins TRBV11-2 to TRBJ2-7, with 8 nucleotides matching TRBD1. J was trimmed by 3 bases and V by 0 bases; bases with no gene match: 7. The CDR3 totals 16 residues. Per germline, CDR1 SGHAT and CDR2 FQNNGV. The CDR3 DNA reads TGTGCCAGCAGCTTAGAGGCAGGGGGCGGTCTCTACGAGCAGTACTTC. This codes for CASSLEAGGGLYEQYF.

The chain couples TRBV18 to TRBJ1-1; TRBD1 agrees at 10 bases. V lost 6 bases, J lost 0 bases, and 13 bases stayed unmatched. Germline V gene sequence: CDR1 KGHSH, CDR2 LQKENI. This CDR3 contains 18 residues. The CDR3 protein is CASSTSRTGGKLNTEAFF. CDR3 bases: TGTGCCAGCTCTACCAGTCGGACAGGGGGGAAATTGAACACTGAAGCTTTCTTT.

The chain carries TRBV7-2 and TRBJ2-5; D possibly corresponds to TRBD2 (6 bases). This CDR3 is 17 amino acids long. Trimming removed 5 bases at V and 0 bases at J, with 19 bases between. Germline V lookup: CDR1 SGHTA, CDR2 FQGNSA. The CDR3 sequence: CASSPGRDSWYQETQYF. The CDR3, as DNA: TGTGCCAGCAGCCCCGGTCGGGACTCCTGGTACCAAGAGACCCAGTACTTC.

The V gene is TRBV18, the J gene TRBJ1-6; 7 nucleotides align to TRBD1. Germline loops: CDR1 KGHSH, CDR2 LQKENI. The J segment lost 6 bases and the V segment lost 6 bases, leaving 20 bases of the junction unmatched. The CDR3 loop spans 19 amino acids. CDR3 sequence (DNA): TGTGCCAGCTCGTCCCAAATTGGACAGGTCGTATGGGTTAATTCACCCCTCCACTTT. This translates into CASSSQIGQVVWVNSPLHF.

The rearrangement joins TRBV6-5 to TRBJ2-5; D gene ambiguous. CDR1 is MNHEY, CDR2 SVGAGI, per germline. Trimming took off 5 bases at V and 4 bases at J, with 8 bases between the two ends. The CDR3 covers 12 residues. The chain's CDR3 is CASSHSGETQYF. In DNA form, the CDR3 reads TGTGCCAGCAGTCATTCGGGAGAGACCCAGTACTTC.

By its share, this clone is medium-sized. The chain has TRBV19 and TRBJ1-1; D is unclear. CDR1 LNHDA and CDR2 SQIVND come from the germline V gene (reference sequence). With 7 bases removed from V and 4 bases from J, the gap between germline ends came to 16 bases. CDR3 length: 14 amino acids. CDR3 nucleotide sequence: TGTGCCAGTACTTTGGGGAGAGGAGTCACTGAAGCTTTCTTT. It specifies CASTLGRGVTEAFF.

This clone was picked up a small number of times. The chain couples TRBV2 to TRBJ2-3; 7 bases map to TRBD2. Germline trimming cut 2 bases from V and 3 bases from J; bases unmatched to any gene: 17. This CDR3 has 19 residues. Looked up from germline, CDR1 is SNHLY and CDR2 is FYNNEI. The CDR3 loop reads CASSELSGLQGGRTDTQYF. The CDR3 DNA sequence: TGTGCCAGCAGTGAACTAAGTGGTTTGCAGGGAGGGAGAACAGATACGCAGTATTTT.

This chain links TRBV5-1 with TRBJ1-5; D remains unclear. From germline, CDR1 is SGHRS and CDR2 YFSETQ. The ends were cut back, 0 bases at V and 1 base at J, with 11 bases in the middle. There are 16 residues in the CDR3. CDR3 DNA sequence: TGCGCCAGCAGCTTGGGGCCTAGCCGAAGCAATCAGCCCCAGCATTTT. Encoded protein: CASSLGPSRSNQPQHF.

V gene TRBV30 combines with J gene TRBJ2-3; D ambiguous. CDR3 length: 13 amino acids. Trimming removed 5 bases from V and 0 bases from J, with 9 bases in between. Germline-derived CDR1 and CDR2 are GTSNPN and SVGIG (reference sequence). The CDR3 nucleotides are TGTGCCTGGGACTTTATTAGCACAGATACGCAGTATTTT. It yields the protein CAWDFISTDTQYF.

This clone has only one observation. V gene TRBV15 combines with J gene TRBJ2-3, with 9 positions matching TRBD2. V shed 1 base, J shed 2 bases, and the junction held 4 bases outside the gene matches. Germline loops: CDR1 LNHNV, CDR2 YYDKDF (reference sequence). The CDR3 spans 16 residues. The CDR3 DNA reads as TGTGCCACCAGCAGAGCCCTAGCGGGAAACACAGATACGCAGTATTTT. This encodes CATSRALAGNTDTQYF.

The chain employs TRBV6-6 and TRBJ2-3, with 7 bases that match TRBD1. There are 14 residues in the CDR3. V was pared by 3 bases and J by 4 bases, with 4 bases of the junction left unmatched. In germline, CDR1 is MNHNY, CDR2 SVGAGI (reference sequence). CDR3 sequence: CASSYGTGADTQYF. The CDR3 nucleotides read TGTGCCAGCAGTTATGGTACAGGGGCAGATACGCAGTATTTT.

The V gene is TRBV7-6, the J gene TRBJ2-1; 8 positions match TRBD1. Trimming removed 2 bases from V and 4 bases from J; junction bases left unmatched: 16. The length of the CDR3 is 19 residues. Looked up from germline, CDR1 is SGHVS and CDR2 is FNYEAQ. The CDR3 region has the DNA TGTGCCAGCAGCTTATATCCGGGGGAAGACAGGGGTTATTACAATGAGCAGTTCTTC. As protein: CASSLYPGEDRGYYNEQFF.